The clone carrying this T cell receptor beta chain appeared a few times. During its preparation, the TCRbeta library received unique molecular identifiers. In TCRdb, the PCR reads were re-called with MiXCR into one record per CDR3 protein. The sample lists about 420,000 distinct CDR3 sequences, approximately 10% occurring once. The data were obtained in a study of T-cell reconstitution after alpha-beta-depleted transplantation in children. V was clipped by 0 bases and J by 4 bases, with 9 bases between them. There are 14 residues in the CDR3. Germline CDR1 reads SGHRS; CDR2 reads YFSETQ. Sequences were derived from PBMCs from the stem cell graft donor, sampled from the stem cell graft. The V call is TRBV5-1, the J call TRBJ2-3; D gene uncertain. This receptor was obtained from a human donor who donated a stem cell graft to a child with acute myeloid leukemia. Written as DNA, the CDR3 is TGCGCCAGCAGCTTGGGTCCCCCCCCAGATACGCAGTATTTT. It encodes CASSLGPPPDTQYF.